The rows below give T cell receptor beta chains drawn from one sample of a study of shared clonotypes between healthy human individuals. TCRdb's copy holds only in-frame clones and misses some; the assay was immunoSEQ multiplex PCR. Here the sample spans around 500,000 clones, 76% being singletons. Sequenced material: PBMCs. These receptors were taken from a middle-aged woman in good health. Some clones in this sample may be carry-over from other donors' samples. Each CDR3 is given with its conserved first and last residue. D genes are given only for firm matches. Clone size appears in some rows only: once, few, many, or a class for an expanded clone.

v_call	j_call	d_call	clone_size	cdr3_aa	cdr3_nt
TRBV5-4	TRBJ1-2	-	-	CASSLGGAYGYTF	TGTGCCAGCAGCTTAGGGGGGGCTTATGGCTACACCTTC
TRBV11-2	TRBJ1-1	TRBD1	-	CASSDQGGTEAFF	TGTGCCAGCAGCGACCAGGGGGGCACTGAAGCTTTCTTT
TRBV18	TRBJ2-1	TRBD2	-	CASSPPAGVGNNEQFF	TGTGCCAGCTCACCACCGGCGGGAGTGGGGAACAATGAGCAGTTCTTC
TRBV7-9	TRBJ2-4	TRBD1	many	CASSHTGGAKNIQYF	TGTGCCAGCAGCCACACAGGGGGAGCCAAAAACATTCAGTACTTC
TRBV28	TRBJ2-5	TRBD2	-	CATSTSGKETQYF	TGTGCCACCTCCACTAGCGGGAAAGAGACCCAGTACTTC
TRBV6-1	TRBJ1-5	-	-	CASSEVANQPQHF	TGTGCCAGCAGTGAAGTTGCTAATCAGCCCCAGCATTTT
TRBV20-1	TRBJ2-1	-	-	CSARVAREQFF	TGCAGTGCTAGAGTGGCAAGGGAGCAGTTCTTC
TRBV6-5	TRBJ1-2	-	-	CASSRTTNYGYTF	TGTGCCAGCAGCCGGACGACTAACTATGGCTACACCTTC
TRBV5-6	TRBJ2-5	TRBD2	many	CASSAGVQETQYF	TGTGCCAGCAGCGCGGGGGTCCAAGAGACCCAGTACTTC
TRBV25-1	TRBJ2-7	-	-	CASSLAGFSYEQYF	TGTGCCAGCAGTTTGGCAGGGTTTTCCTACGAGCAGTACTTC
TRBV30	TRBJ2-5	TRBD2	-	CAWGLGLAGGQETQYF	TGTGCCTGGGGGCTCGGACTAGCGGGAGGGCAAGAGACCCAGTACTTC
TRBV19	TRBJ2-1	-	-	CASSRSSATGNEQFF	TGTGCCAGTAGTAGATCCAGCGCTACCGGCAATGAGCAGTTCTTC
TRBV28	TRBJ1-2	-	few	CASSPLTRVGYTF	TGTGCCAGCAGTCCATTGACGAGGGTCGGCTACACCTTC
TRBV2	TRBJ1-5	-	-	CASTSFVDQPQHF	TGTGCCAGCACCTCTTTCGTCGATCAGCCCCAGCATTTT
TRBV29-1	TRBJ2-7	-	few	CSVKRLGEPYEQYF	TGCAGCGTTAAGCGGCTAGGTGAGCCTTACGAGCAGTACTTC
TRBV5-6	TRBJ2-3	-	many	CASSLPGADTQYF	TGTGCCAGCAGCTTGCCCGGGGCAGATACGCAGTATTTT
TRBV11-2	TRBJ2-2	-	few	CASSTPRGELFF	TGTGCCAGCAGCACCCCCAGGGGGGAGCTGTTTTTT
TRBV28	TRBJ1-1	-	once	CASSPSWTEAFF	TGTGCCAGCAGTCCGTCGTGGACTGAAGCTTTCTTT
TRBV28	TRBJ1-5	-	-	CASRTVNQPQHF	TGTGCCAGCAGGACGGTAAATCAGCCCCAGCATTTT
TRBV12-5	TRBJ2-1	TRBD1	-	CASGPGTVSYNEQFF	TGTGCTAGTGGTCCTGGGACAGTCTCCTACAATGAGCAGTTCTTC
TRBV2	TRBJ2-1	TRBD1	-	CASRRQGRSYNEQFF	TGTGCCAGCAGGAGACAGGGGCGATCGTACAATGAGCAGTTCTTC
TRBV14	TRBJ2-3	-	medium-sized	CASSQALNLDTQYF	TGTGCCAGCAGCCAAGCATTGAATCTCGATACGCAGTATTTT
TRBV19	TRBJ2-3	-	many	CASSFGGGGTDTQYF	TGTGCCAGTTCCTTCGGGGGAGGTGGCACAGATACGCAGTATTTT
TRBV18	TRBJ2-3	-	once	CASSPPGHRGTDTQYF	TGTGCCAGCTCACCACCGGGACACCGGGGGACAGATACGCAGTATTTT
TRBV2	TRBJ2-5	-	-	CASSPISGIKETQYF	TGTGCCAGCAGTCCTATTAGCGGAATTAAAGAGACCCAGTACTTC
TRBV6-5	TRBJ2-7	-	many	CASSYDVSYEQYF	TGTGCCAGCAGTTACGACGTCTCCTACGAGCAGTACTTC
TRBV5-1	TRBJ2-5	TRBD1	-	CASSLGGGQVQETQYF	TGCGCCAGCAGCTTGGGAGGGGGCCAGGTTCAAGAGACCCAGTACTTC
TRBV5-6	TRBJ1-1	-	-	CASSLNRNTEAFF	TGTGCCAGCAGCTTGAACCGGAACACTGAAGCTTTCTTT
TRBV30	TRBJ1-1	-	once	CAWSTDTEAFF	TGTGCCTGGAGTACGGACACCGAAGCTTTCTTT
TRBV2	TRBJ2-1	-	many	CASSESGRRTNEQFF	TGTGCCAGCAGTGAATCCGGGAGAAGGACCAATGAGCAGTTCTTC
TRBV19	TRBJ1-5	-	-	CASSIRRGQRHQPQHF	TGTGCCAGTAGTATACGTCGTGGTCAAAGGCATCAGCCCCAGCATTTT
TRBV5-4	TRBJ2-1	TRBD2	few	CASSSLAGGREQFF	TGTGCCAGCAGCTCTCTAGCGGGAGGGCGGGAGCAGTTCTTC
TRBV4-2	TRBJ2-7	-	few	CASSQDLPTGSYEQYF	TGTGCCAGCAGCCAAGATCTCCCAACAGGGTCCTACGAGCAGTACTTC
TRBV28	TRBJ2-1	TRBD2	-	CASSRGLAVEVDEQFF	TGTGCCAGCAGTCGGGGACTAGCCGTGGAAGTCGATGAGCAGTTCTTC
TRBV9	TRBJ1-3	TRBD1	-	CASSDSGGYSGNTIYF	TGTGCCAGCAGCGATTCAGGGGGTTACTCTGGAAACACCATATATTTT
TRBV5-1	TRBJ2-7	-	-	CASRVGSASVEQYF	TGCGCCAGCAGAGTAGGGTCGGCCTCGGTTGAGCAGTACTTC
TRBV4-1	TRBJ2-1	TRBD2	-	CASSQVFLAGVEQFF	TGCGCCAGCAGCCAAGTCTTCCTAGCGGGAGTTGAGCAGTTCTTC
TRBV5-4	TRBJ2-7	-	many	CASSWRPSSYEQYF	TGTGCCAGCAGCTGGAGACCAAGCTCCTACGAGCAGTACTTC
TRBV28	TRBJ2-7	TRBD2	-	CASSTVRGFSGRSDEQYF	TGTGCCAGCAGCACGGTCAGGGGTTTTAGCGGGAGGTCCGACGAGCAGTACTTC
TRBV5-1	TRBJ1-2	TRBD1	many	CASSWGTGSNYGYTF	TGCGCCAGCAGCTGGGGGACAGGGTCCAACTATGGCTACACCTTC
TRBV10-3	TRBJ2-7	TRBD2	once	CAISEPKLAGGEQYF	TGTGCCATCAGTGAGCCAAAGCTAGCGGGAGGTGAGCAGTACTTC
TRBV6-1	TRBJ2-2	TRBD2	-	CASSEVSGSGAGELFF	TGTGCCAGCAGTGAAGTTAGCGGGAGTGGTGCCGGGGAGCTGTTTTTT
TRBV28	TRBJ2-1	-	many	CASSSRARGNNEQFF	TGTGCCAGCAGTTCTAGGGCTCGGGGGAACAATGAGCAGTTCTTC
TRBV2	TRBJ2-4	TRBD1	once	CASREQGSFKNIQYF	TGTGCCAGCAGGGAACAGGGGTCTTTCAAAAACATTCAGTACTTC
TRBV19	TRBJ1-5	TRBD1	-	CASNLQGANQPQHF	TGTGCCAGTAACTTACAGGGGGCGAATCAGCCCCAGCATTTT
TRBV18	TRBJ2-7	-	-	CASSPGQYEQYF	TGTGCCAGCTCACCGGGACAATACGAGCAGTACTTC
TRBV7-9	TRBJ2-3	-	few	CASSLAGGDTQYF	TGTGCCAGCAGCTTAGCGGGAGGAGATACGCAGTATTTT
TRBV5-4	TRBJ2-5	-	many	CASSLNGRGSLKETQYF	TGTGCCAGCAGCTTGAACGGCAGGGGAAGCCTTAAAGAGACCCAGTACTTC
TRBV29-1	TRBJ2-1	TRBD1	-	CSVAGQGSYNEQFF	TGCAGCGTTGCGGGACAGGGCTCCTACAATGAGCAGTTCTTC
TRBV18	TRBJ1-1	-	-	CASSEDLNTEAFF	TGTGCCAGCTCAGAAGATTTGAACACTGAAGCTTTCTTT
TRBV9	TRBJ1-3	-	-	CASSPRSAGLGNTIYF	TGTGCCAGCAGCCCACGTAGTGCAGGTCTGGGAAACACCATATATTTT
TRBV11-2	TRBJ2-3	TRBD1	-	CASSTQRGARRDREGF	TGTGCCAGCAGCACCCAAAGGGGGGCGAGGAGGGACAGGGAGGGTTTT
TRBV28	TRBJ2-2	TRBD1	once	CASSLPLTGERRTGELFF	TGTGCCAGCAGTCTTCCTTTGACAGGGGAGAGAAGGACCGGGGAGCTGTTTTTT
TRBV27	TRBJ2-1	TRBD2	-	CASSPGTSERNEQFF	TGTGCCAGCAGTCCCGGGACTAGCGAGAGAAATGAGCAGTTCTTC
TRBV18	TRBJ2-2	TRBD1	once	CASSTDRPNTGELFF	TGTGCCAGCTCGACGGACAGGCCGAACACCGGGGAGCTGTTTTTT
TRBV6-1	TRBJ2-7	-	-	CASSEGQGKGITYEQYF	TGTGCCAGCAGTGAAGGGCAAGGGAAGGGTATTACCTACGAGCAGTACTTC
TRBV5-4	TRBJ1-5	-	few	CASSLGGDQPQHF	TGTGCCAGCAGCTTGGGGGGGGATCAGCCCCAGCATTTT
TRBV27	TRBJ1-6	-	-	CASRGGAGRTYNSPLHF	TGTGCCAGCAGAGGAGGGGCAGGGAGGACCTATAATTCACCCCTCCACTTT
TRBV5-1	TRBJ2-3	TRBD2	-	CASSLASGRAADTQYF	TGCGCCAGCAGCTTGGCCAGCGGGAGGGCGGCAGATACGCAGTATTTT
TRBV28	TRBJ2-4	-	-	CASCGLAKNIQYF	TGTGCCAGCTGTGGACTAGCCAAAAACATTCAGTACTTC